What follows are 15 T cell receptor beta chains derived from one specimen sequenced in a study of vaccination and CD4 T cells after COVID-19. These receptors' targets are unknown. Sequence data for DNA of cultured CD4+ T cells were generated by the Oncomine TCR Beta short-read assay. In TCRdb, the PCR reads were re-called with MiXCR into one record per CDR3 protein. Here the sample spans 9,500 to 15,000 distinct CDR3 sequences, approximately 61% being singletons. Treatment described: approximately 11-day PBMC culture with coronavirus spike peptide pools or control peptides (ViraFEST assay). Sequencing was performed on CD4+ T cells from blood, cultured in vitro. These receptors were collected from a human donor who had recovered from COVID-19.

This clonotype was found a few times. This chain joins TRBV12-3 or TRBV12-4 and TRBJ1-6; the D gene is possibly TRBD1 (5 bases). Between the trimmed V and J ends, which lost 1 base and 9 bases, there was a span of 10 bases. CDR3 size: 14 residues. CDR3 nucleotides: TGTGCCAGCAGTTTAGTCCAGGGTGGTTCACCCCTCCACTTT. It yields the protein CASSLVQGGSPLHF.

In its sample, this clonotype was seen a few times. The chain uses TRBV30 and TRBJ2-3; 8 bases are a match to TRBD1. Germline V gene data show CDR1 as GTSNPN and CDR2 as SVGIG (reference sequence). There are 15 residues in the CDR3. The J segment lost 6 bases and the V segment lost 1 base, leaving 9 bases of the junction unmatched. CDR3 sequence: CAWSEGQAPGDTQYF. CDR3 nucleotides: TGTGCCTGGAGTGAGGGACAGGCACCGGGGGATACGCAGTATTTT.

This clonotype has only a few counts. This chain uses TRBV19 with TRBJ1-2, with TRBD1 matching over 7 bases. This CDR3 has 15 amino acids. The V gene end was trimmed by 4 bases and the J gene end by 3 bases; junction bases not matched to a gene: 8. Germline CDR1 and CDR2: LNHDA and SQIVND (reference sequence). The CDR3 DNA follows: TGTGCCAGTAGTAAGGAGCGCACAGGGGACTATGGCTACACCTTC. This encodes CASSKERTGDYGYTF.

The chain employs TRBV19 and TRBJ2-1; 7 bases are a match to TRBD2. This CDR3 spans 12 amino acids. V lost 4 bases to trimming and J lost 7 bases; unmatched junction nucleotides: 1. From germline, CDR1 is LNHDA and CDR2 SQIVND (reference sequence). CDR3 amino acids: CASSSGGNEQFF. CDR3 in DNA: TGTGCCAGTAGTAGCGGGGGTAATGAGCAGTTCTTC.

The gene calls are TRBV4-1 and TRBJ1-5; D remains unclear. This CDR3 is built from 15 residues. The ends were cut back, 0 bases at V and 3 bases at J, with 9 bases in the middle. The germline V gene has CDR1 MGHRA and CDR2 YSYEKL. The chain's CDR3 is CASSQDPGFNQPQHF. The CDR3 DNA sequence: TGCGCCAGCAGCCAAGATCCGGGATTCAATCAGCCCCAGCATTTT.

This clonotype was seen just once. The gene calls are TRBV20-1 and TRBJ2-3; 14 positions agree with TRBD2. V lost 6 bases and J lost 4; bases outside the gene matches: 3. The length of the CDR3 is 14 residues. The germline CDR1 and CDR2 sequences are DFQATT and SNEGSKA (reference sequence). The CDR3 protein is CSAGTSGGADTQYF. The CDR3 DNA sequence: TGCAGTGCCGGGACTAGCGGGGGTGCAGATACGCAGTATTTT.

The V call is TRBV19, the J call TRBJ1-1; tentative D call: TRBD1 (5 bases). The germline V gene encodes CDR1 LNHDA and CDR2 SQIVND (reference sequence). This CDR3 has 11 residues. Trimming pared 1 base from V and 9 bases from J, leaving 6 bases between. CDR3 sequence (DNA): TGTGCCAGTAGTATAGGACAGAAAGCTTTCTTT. This sequence encodes CASSIGQKAFF.

This rearrangement joins TRBV2 to TRBJ2-7, with 8 bases aligning to TRBD2. CDR1 is SNHLY, CDR2 FYNNEI, per germline. Trimming at V came to 5 bases and at J to 4 bases, leaving 7 bases not matched to a gene. The CDR3 length is 14 residues. CDR3 nucleotide sequence: TGTGCCAGCAGTAAAAGCGGGAGTCTTTACGAGCAGTACTTC. Residues: CASSKSGSLYEQYF.

This clonotype was seen just once. The V and J genes are TRBV20-1 and TRBJ2-7; the match to TRBD2 covers 9 bases. J gave up 3 bases and V 6 bases, and 15 bases lay outside the gene matches. Germline loops: CDR1 DFQATT, CDR2 SNEGSKA (reference sequence). This CDR3 region has 16 residues. The chain's CDR3 is CSARMVGGRAGYEQYF. The CDR3 DNA reads TGCAGTGCAAGAATGGTTGGCGGGAGGGCCGGCTACGAGCAGTACTTC.

This clonotype was seen more than once but under ten times. The rearrangement links TRBV25-1 to TRBJ2-7; 8 nucleotides line up with TRBD1. CDR1 is MGHDK and CDR2 is SYGVNS in the germline V gene. The CDR3 spans 15 residues. The V and J ends lost 5 bases and 1 base, in that order; junction bases with no gene match: 7. CDR3 sequence (DNA): TGTGCCAGCAGTCCCGCCAACAGGGGGTCCTACGAGCAGTACTTC. Protein: CASSPANRGSYEQYF.

V gene TRBV6-5 combines with J gene TRBJ2-2, with D perhaps TRBD1 (5 bases). Trimming left V 4 bases short and J 4 bases short, with 7 bases between. CDR3 length: 13 amino acids. The germline V gene encodes CDR1 MNHEY and CDR2 SVGAGI. The CDR3 reads CASSSGFTGELFF. DNA for the CDR3: TGTGCCAGCAGTTCAGGGTTCACCGGGGAGCTGTTTTTT.

The chain recombines TRBV5-1 with TRBJ1-1; unclear D gene. V lost 0 bases and J lost 3, with 12 bases in between. Germline CDR1 SGHRS, CDR2 YFSETQ. The CDR3 length is 15 residues. The CDR3 DNA reads as TGCGCCAGCAGCTTGGAACGGGGAGCCGACACTGAAGCTTTCTTT. Translation: CASSLERGADTEAFF.

This sequence joins TRBV7-3 and TRBJ1-1, with D possibly matching TRBD1 (5 bases). The V gene's germline CDR1 is SGHTA and CDR2 FQGTGA. V lost 2 bases and J 1 base, leaving 8 bases between the germline ends. The CDR3 is 14 residues long. CDR3 amino acids: CASSLLGQNTEAFF. In DNA form, the CDR3 reads TGTGCCAGCAGCTTACTCGGACAGAACACTGAAGCTTTCTTT.

The chain couples TRBV20-1 to TRBJ1-3; D gene unclear. Trimming took 6 bases from V and 7 from J, leaving 10 bases between them. The length of the CDR3 is 11 residues. From germline, CDR1 is DFQATT and CDR2 SNEGSKA (reference sequence). DNA of the CDR3: TGCAGTGCCAGGTTTGGTAACACCATATATTTT. Its protein product is CSARFGNTIYF.

The J gene is TRBJ2-3, the V gene TRBV5-1; D is perhaps TRBD1 (5 bases). The CDR3 length is 14 residues. V lost 4 bases and J lost 2, with 11 bases in between. Germline V gene lookup returns CDR1 SGHRS and CDR2 YFSETQ. CDR3 amino acids: CASSRIGDTDTQYF. The DNA for the CDR3 is TGCGCCAGCAGCCGGATAGGGGACACAGATACGCAGTATTTT.